Following are 9 T cell receptor beta chains from one sample sequenced in a study of T cell repertoires in cytomegalovirus infection. One entry per CDR3 protein, called by TCRdb with MiXCR from the reads. The sample lists some 300,000 distinct CDR3 sequences, about 8.8% occurring once. Material: PBMCs. These receptors all stem from a human donor in good health (CMV status not recorded). Some clones in this sample may be carry-over from other donors' samples.

This clonotype was counted ten times or more. V and J are TRBV7-9 and TRBJ2-1; TRBD2 matches 8 bases. The CDR3 is made up of 15 amino acids. The trim removed 2 bases at V and 4 bases at J, leaving 4 bases unmatched. The germline V gene encodes CDR1 SEHNR and CDR2 FQNEAQ (reference sequence). This chain's CDR3 is CASSLLGGAYNEQFF. In nucleotides, the CDR3 is TGTGCCAGCAGCTTACTCGGGGGGGCGTACAATGAGCAGTTCTTC.

At least ten counts were recorded for this clonotype. The gene calls are TRBV20-1 and TRBJ1-1; D is unresolved. Germline loops: CDR1 DFQATT, CDR2 SNEGSKA (reference sequence). The CDR3 is made up of 15 amino acids. Trimming removed 8 bases from V and 8 bases from J, with 27 bases in between. This CDR3 reads CSSPPTGLLSGEAFF. DNA for the CDR3: TGCAGTTCCCCCCCAACGGGCCTACTCTCGGGGGAAGCTTTCTTT.

This clonotype came up many times. The genes are TRBV20-1 and TRBJ2-1, with TRBD2 identical over 8 bases. CDR1 and CDR2 (germline): DFQATT, SNEGSKA (reference sequence). The CDR3 consists of 15 residues. V shed 6 bases and J 3 bases; nucleotides not matched to a gene: 10. Here the CDR3 reads CSATSSSGVYNEQFF. CDR3 in DNA: TGCAGTGCGACCTCGAGTAGCGGGGTCTACAATGAGCAGTTCTTC.

This clonotype was observed a handful of times. V gene TRBV29-1 combines with J gene TRBJ1-1; D might be TRBD1 (6 bases). This CDR3 has 13 amino acids. Trimming stripped 7 bases from V and 4 bases from J, with 16 bases between. CDR1 and CDR2 (germline): SQVTM, ANQGSEA. The CDR3 nucleotides read TGCAGCGCCGGAGGGGGGGACGCCACTGAAGCTTTCTTT. It yields the protein CSAGGGDATEAFF. Drawing the rest from reference TRBV29-1 and TRBJ1-1, the complete variable domain is SAVISQKPSRDICQRGTSLTIQCQVDSQVTMMFWYRQQPGQSLTLIATANQGSEATYESGFVIDKFPISRPNLTFSTLTVSNMSPEDSSIYLCSAGGGDATEAFFGQGTRLTVV.

This clonotype has at least ten counts. The chain is built from TRBV28 and TRBJ2-6; D may be TRBD1 (7 bases). This CDR3 spans 18 amino acids. Looked up from germline, CDR1 is MDHEN and CDR2 is SYDVKM. The V and J ends lost 7 bases and 1 base respectively, with 20 bases between them. The CDR3 loop is CASIPAGRGRSGANVLTF. The CDR3 bases are TGTGCCAGCATCCCGGCGGGCAGGGGGAGGTCTGGGGCCAACGTCCTGACTTTC.

This clonotype was seen only a few times. The rearrangement uses TRBV14 and TRBJ1-1; TRBD1 agrees at 9 bases. The length of the CDR3 is 17 residues. Germline CDR1 reads SGHDN; CDR2 reads FVKESK. J lost 3 bases, V lost 4 bases, and 12 bases had no gene match. CDR3 sequence: CASSRLGTGQRDTEAFF. CDR3 in DNA: TGTGCCAGCAGCCGGTTGGGGACAGGGCAGAGGGACACTGAAGCTTTCTTT. Based on the CDR3 plus reference TRBV14 and TRBJ1-1, the full variable domain is EAGVTQFPSHSVIEKGQTVTLRCDPISGHDNLYWYRRVMGKEIKFLLHFVKESKQDESGMPNNRFLAERTGGTYSTLKVQPAELEDSGVYFCASSRLGTGQRDTEAFFGQGTRLTVV.

The chain recombines TRBV7-6 with TRBJ1-2; D remains ambiguous. Germline V gene sequence: CDR1 SGHVS, CDR2 FNYEAQ. The CDR3 covers 14 residues. With 1 base removed from V and 3 bases from J, the gap between germline ends came to 9 bases. The DNA for the CDR3 is TGTGCCAGCAGCTTAGAGTCCGGGTACTATGGCTACACCTTC. Amino acids: CASSLESGYYGYTF.

This clonotype showed up many times. This chain connects TRBV10-2 to TRBJ1-1, with TRBD1 matching over 10 bases. V lost 6 bases and J lost 7; bases outside the gene matches: 8. The germline CDR1 and CDR2 sequences are WSHSY and SAAADI. This CDR3 region has 14 residues. This CDR3 is CASRRQGARGEAFF. CDR3 bases: TGCGCCAGCAGAAGACAGGGGGCGCGGGGTGAAGCTTTCTTT.

The table lists this clonotype with many counts. The rearrangement joins TRBV20-1 to TRBJ2-5; D is unresolved. Trimming took off 3 bases at V and 2 bases at J, with 13 bases between the two ends. Germline V gene sequence: CDR1 DFQATT, CDR2 SNEGSKA (reference sequence). The CDR3 spans 14 residues. CDR3 nucleotide sequence: TGCAGTGCTAGCGGGCAGGCCAGGCAAGAGACCCAGTACTTC. It encodes CSASGQARQETQYF.